The T cell receptor (beta chain) under discussion was sequenced for a study of beta chain bispecific antibodies for T cell cancers. General study points: The TRBV12-3 share of total TRBV signal fell approximately 99% after anti-TRBV12 rather than anti-CD19 exposure. The leukemia cells, rather than normal T cells, gave most of the targeted TRBV signal.

This clonotype was detected ten times or more. Its antigen is not known. T cells were expanded from blood mononuclear cells for three to four days with anti-CD3 OKT3 or CD3/CD28 beads. IL-2 (about 100 IU/ml) and IL-7 (about 5 ng/ml) supported the T cell cultures. Bispecific antibody was added to roughly 50,000 normal T cells and roughly 50,000 target cells. Germline CDR1 and CDR2: SGHVS and FNYEAQ. CDR3 length: 11 amino acids. V lost 5 bases and J lost 4, with 5 bases in between. Libraries carried unique molecular identifiers used for clonotype counts. One entry per CDR3 protein results from TCRdb running MiXCR on the 5' RACE reads. The repertoire consists of tens of thousands of distinct CDR3 sequences, with approximately 2% occurring once and the leading ten covering under 5.5%.

Source: healthy donor T cells cultured with leukemia cells, taken from a culture containing a bispecific antibody targeting TCR Vbeta12. The TCR originated in a human donor in good health. Some clones in this sample may be carry-over from other donors' samples. The rearrangement joins TRBV7-6 to TRBJ1-1; no definite D call. CDR3: CASSPTTEAFF. The DNA of the CDR3 is TGTGCCAGCAGCCCGACCACTGAAGCTTTCTTT.